A selection of T cell receptor beta chains follows, all from one sample in a study of identical twins. TCRdb analysed the 5' RACE reads with MiXCR anew, one entry per CDR3 protein. The profile shows 350,000 to 600,000 distinct CDR3 sequences, more than 13% of them singletons. The same specimen was also included in a second study, on yellow fever vaccine responses in identical twins.

Sequenced sample: CD4+ T cells sorted from blood. The receptors were gathered from a woman aged 18 to 35 in good health. CDR3s include the opening cysteine and the closing phenylalanine or tryptophan. The D gene is left open where the match is weak. Part of the rows lack a size; the others show once, few, many or a class for expanded clones.

D	J	V	size	CDR3	DNA
-	TRBJ2-1	TRBV5-1	-	CASSPRLGVGEQFF	TGCGCCAGCAGCCCCCGACTCGGGGTGGGGGAGCAGTTCTTC
-	TRBJ2-3	TRBV6-5	-	CASSYSDTTDTQYF	TGTGCCAGCAGTTACTCGGACACCACAGATACGCAGTATTTT
-	TRBJ2-6	TRBV3-1	few	CASSRGSPSGANVLTF	TGTGCCAGCAGCCGAGGATCCCCCTCTGGGGCCAACGTCCTGACTTTC
TRBD2	TRBJ2-1	TRBV6-2/TRBV6-3	-	CASSYPGGDLINEQFF	TGTGCCAGCAGTTACCCGGGGGGGGACCTTATTAATGAGCAGTTCTTC
TRBD1	TRBJ2-1	TRBV28	few	CASKTGGLLNEQFF	TGTGCCAGTAAGACAGGGGGCCTTTTGAATGAGCAGTTCTTC
-	TRBJ1-2	TRBV30	few	CAWSPGYYGYTF	TGTGCCTGGAGTCCTGGATACTATGGCTACACCTTC
-	TRBJ2-3	TRBV20-1	few	CSASPGNGITDTQYF	TGCAGTGCTAGTCCCGGGAACGGGATCACAGATACGCAGTATTTT
TRBD1	TRBJ2-2	TRBV5-1	-	CASSLAPGQTKTGELFF	TGCGCCAGCAGCTTGGCCCCGGGACAGACTAAAACCGGGGAGCTGTTTTTT
-	TRBJ2-1	TRBV6-5	-	CASSSTGRIVSNEQFF	TGTGCCAGCAGTTCGACAGGTCGGATCGTCAGCAATGAGCAGTTCTTC
TRBD1	TRBJ1-1	TRBV5-1	-	CASSWGQTTEAFF	TGCGCCAGCAGCTGGGGACAGACGACTGAAGCTTTCTTT
-	TRBJ1-2	TRBV4-2	-	CASSQDRGNYGYTF	TGTGCCAGCAGCCAAGACAGGGGAAACTATGGCTACACCTTC